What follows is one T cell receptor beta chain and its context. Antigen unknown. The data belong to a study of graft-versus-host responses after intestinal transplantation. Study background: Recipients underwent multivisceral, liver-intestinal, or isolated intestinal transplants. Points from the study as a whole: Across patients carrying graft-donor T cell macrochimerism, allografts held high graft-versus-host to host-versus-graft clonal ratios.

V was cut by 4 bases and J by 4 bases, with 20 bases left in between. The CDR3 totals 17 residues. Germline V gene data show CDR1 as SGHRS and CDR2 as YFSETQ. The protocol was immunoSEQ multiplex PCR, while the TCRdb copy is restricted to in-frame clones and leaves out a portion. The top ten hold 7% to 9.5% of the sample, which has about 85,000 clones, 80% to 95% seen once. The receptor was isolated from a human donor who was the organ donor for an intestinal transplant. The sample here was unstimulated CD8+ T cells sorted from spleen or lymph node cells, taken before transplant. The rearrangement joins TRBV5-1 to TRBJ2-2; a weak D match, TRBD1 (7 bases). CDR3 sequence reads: CASSPPSAGQSTGELFF. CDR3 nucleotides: TGCGCCAGCAGCCCCCCTAGTGCGGGACAGAGCACCGGGGAGCTGTTTTTT.